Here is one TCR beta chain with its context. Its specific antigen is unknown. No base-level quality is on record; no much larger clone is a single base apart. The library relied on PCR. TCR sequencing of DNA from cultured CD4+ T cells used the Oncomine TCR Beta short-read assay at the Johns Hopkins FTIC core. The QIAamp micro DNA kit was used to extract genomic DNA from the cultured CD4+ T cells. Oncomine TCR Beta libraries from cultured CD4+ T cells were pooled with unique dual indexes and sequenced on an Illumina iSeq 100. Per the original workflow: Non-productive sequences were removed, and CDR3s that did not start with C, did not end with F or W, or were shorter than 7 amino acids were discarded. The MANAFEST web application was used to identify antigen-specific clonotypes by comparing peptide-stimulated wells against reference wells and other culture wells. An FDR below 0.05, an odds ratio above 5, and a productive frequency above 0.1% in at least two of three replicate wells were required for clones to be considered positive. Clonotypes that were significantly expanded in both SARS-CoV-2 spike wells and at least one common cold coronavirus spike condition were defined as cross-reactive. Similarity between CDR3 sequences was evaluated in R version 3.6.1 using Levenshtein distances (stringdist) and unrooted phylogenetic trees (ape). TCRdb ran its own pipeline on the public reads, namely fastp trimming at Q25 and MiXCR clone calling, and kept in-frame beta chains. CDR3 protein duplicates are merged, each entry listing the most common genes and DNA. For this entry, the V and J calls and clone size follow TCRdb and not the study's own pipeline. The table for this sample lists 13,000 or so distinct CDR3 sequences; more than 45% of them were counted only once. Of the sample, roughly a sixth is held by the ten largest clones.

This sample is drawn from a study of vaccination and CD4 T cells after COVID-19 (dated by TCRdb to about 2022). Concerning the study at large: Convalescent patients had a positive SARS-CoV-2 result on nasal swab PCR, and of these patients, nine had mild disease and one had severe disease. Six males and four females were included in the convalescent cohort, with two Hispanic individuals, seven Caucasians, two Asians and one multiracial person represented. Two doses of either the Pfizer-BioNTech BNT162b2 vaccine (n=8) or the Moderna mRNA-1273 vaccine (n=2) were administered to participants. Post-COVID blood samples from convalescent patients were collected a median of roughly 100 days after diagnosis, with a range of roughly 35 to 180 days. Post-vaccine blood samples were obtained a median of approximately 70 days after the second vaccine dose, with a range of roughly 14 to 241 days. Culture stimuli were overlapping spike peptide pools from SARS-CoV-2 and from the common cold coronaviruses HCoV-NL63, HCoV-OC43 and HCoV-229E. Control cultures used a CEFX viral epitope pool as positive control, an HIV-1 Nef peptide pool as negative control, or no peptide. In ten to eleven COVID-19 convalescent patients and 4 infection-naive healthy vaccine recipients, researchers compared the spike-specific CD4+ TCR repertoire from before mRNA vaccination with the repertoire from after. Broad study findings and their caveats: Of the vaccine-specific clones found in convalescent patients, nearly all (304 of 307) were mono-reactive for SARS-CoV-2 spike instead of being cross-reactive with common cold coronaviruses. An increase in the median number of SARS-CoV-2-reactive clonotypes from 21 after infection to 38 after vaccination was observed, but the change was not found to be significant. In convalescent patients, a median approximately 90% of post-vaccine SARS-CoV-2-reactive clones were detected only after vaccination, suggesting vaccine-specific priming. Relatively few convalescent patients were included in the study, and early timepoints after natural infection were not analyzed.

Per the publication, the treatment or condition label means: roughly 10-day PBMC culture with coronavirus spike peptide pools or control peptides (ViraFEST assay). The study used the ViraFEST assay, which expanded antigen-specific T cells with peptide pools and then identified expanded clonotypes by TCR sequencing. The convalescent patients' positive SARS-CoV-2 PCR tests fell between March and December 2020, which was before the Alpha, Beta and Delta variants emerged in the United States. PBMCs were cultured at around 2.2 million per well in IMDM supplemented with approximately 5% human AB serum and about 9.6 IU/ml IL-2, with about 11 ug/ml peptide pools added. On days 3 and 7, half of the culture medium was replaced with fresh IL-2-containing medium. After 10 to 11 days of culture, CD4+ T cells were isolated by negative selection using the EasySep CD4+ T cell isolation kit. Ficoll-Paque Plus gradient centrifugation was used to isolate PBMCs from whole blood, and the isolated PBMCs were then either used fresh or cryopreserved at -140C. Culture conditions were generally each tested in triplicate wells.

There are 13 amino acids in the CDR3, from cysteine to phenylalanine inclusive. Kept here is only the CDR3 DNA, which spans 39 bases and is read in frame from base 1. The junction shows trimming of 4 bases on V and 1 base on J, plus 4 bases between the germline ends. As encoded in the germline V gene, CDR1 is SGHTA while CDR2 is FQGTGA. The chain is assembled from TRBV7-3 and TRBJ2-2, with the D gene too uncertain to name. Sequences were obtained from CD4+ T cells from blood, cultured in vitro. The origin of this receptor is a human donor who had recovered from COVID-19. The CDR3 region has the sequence CASSYLNTGELFF. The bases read TGTGCCAGCAGCTACTTGAACACCGGGGAGCTGTTTTTT. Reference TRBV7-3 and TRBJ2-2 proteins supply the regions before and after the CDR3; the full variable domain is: GAGVSQTPSNKVTEKGKYVELRCDPISGHTALYWYRQSLGQGPEFLIYFQGTGAADDSGLPNDRFFAVRPEGSVSTLKIQRTERGDSAVYLCASSYLNTGELFFGEGSRLTVL.